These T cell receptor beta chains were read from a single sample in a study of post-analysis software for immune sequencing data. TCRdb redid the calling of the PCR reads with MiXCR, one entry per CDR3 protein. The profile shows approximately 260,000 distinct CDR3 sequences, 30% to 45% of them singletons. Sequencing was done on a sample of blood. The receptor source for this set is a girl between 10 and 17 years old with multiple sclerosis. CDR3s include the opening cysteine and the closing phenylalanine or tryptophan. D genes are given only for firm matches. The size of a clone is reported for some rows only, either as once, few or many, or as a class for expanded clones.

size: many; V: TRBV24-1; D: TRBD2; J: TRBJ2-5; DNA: TGTGCCACCAGTGATTCTTTAGCGGGGAGGGAGACCCAGTACTTC; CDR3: CATSDSLAGRETQYF
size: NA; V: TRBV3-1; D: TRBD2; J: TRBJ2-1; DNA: TGTGCCAGCAGCCAGGCCGGACTAGTCTACAATGAGCAGTTCTTC; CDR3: CASSQAGLVYNEQFF
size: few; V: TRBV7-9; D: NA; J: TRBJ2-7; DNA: TGTGCCAGCAGTTCCCTTCTCCGAGGCATTTCCGAGCAGTACTTC; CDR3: CASSSLLRGISEQYF
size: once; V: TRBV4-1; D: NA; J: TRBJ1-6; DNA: TGCGCCAGCAGCCAAGCGAGTTCGGCACCCCTCCACTTT; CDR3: CASSQASSAPLHF
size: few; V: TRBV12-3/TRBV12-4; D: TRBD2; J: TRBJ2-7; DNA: TGTGCCAGCAGATCGACTAGCGGGAACTACAATGAGCAGTACTTC; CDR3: CASRSTSGNYNEQYF
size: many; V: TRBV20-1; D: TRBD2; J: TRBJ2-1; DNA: TGCAGTGCGCAAGACCGGGGCGCTAGCGGGAACTCCTACAATGAGCAGTTCTTC; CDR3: CSAQDRGASGNSYNEQFF
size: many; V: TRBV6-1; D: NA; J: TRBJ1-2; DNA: TGTGCCAGCATCGACCCCGACAGTGGAATTCCCGGGACGCATGGCTACACCTTC; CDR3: CASIDPDSGIPGTHGYTF
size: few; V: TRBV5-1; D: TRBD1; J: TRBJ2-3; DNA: TGCGCCAGCAGCTTGGACAGGGGGCGCATAGCAGATACGCAGTATTTT; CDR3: CASSLDRGRIADTQYF
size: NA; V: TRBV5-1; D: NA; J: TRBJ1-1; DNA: TGCGCCTGCAGCTTGGAGACCAGGGCCGACACTGAAGCTTTCTTT; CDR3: CACSLETRADTEAFF
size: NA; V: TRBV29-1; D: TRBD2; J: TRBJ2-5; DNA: TGCAGCGGCGGGCCGGGGACTAGCGGACAAGAGACCCAGTACTTC; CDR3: CSGGPGTSGQETQYF